This T cell receptor (beta chain) was captured by sequencing in a study of beta chain features in type 1 diabetes. About the research overall: The patient and healthy donor groups were comparable for age, gender and cell yields. General study findings and limits: All four CD4+ subsets from Type 1 diabetes patients carried moderately but significantly shorter TCRB CDR3s. Highly expressing activated T cells could be over-counted with a cDNA template.

CD4+ naive, central memory, regulatory and stem cell-like memory subsets were isolated by sorting on CD45RO/CCR7/CD25/CD127/CD95/CD27. This clone was recorded a few times. Its specificity is unknown. The sequenced template was cDNA made from the entire isolated RNA. Assay: immunoSEQ multiplex PCR; the TCRdb copy retains only in-frame clones and omits some. The sample lists about 240,000 clones, roughly 13% occurring once. The receptor was derived from a man aged 25-45 years with type 1 diabetes. Sequencing used naive CD4+ T cells from blood.

The CDR3 coding sequence is TGCGCCAGCAGCCGAGGACAGGACACAGATACGCAGTATTTT. Translating gives CASSRGQDTDTQYF. This chain joins TRBV5-1 and TRBJ2-3; 7 nucleotides agree with TRBD1. V dropped 4 bases and J dropped 2; count of bases not matched to a gene: 4. CDR3 length: 14 amino acids. CDR1 is SGHRS and CDR2 is YFSETQ in the germline V gene.